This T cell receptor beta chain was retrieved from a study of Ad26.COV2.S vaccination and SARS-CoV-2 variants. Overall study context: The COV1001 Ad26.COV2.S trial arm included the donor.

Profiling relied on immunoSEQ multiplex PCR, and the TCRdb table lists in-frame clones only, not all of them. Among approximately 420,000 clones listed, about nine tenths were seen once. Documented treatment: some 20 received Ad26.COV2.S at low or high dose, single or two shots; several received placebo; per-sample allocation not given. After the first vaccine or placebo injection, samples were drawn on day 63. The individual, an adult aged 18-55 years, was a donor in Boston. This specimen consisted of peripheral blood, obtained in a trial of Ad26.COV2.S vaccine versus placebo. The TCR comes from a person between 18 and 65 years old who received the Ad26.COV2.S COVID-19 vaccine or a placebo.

Here the CDR3 DNA reads TGTGCCAGCAGCCACCCATCCCGAGGGGGGGCTCTCTATGGCTACACCTTC. This gives the protein CASSHPSRGGALYGYTF. The chain couples TRBV3-1 (or the pseudogene TRBV3-2) to TRBJ1-2, with D possibly being TRBD1 (6 bases). Germline V gene data show CDR1 as LGHDT and CDR2 as YNNKEL (reference sequence). The CDR3 covers 17 residues. V lost 3 bases to trimming and J lost 4 bases, with 21 bases between them.